This T cell receptor (beta chain) was captured in a study of cytotoxic CD8 clonotypes in ibrutinib-treated CLL. Assay used: immunoSEQ multiplex PCR; TCRdb lists only in-frame clones, some missing. Of approximately 45,000 clones listed, 65% to 70% are singletons. This clone has only a few counts. V was clipped by 3 bases and J by 0 bases; unmatched bases: 5. From germline, CDR1 is SGDLS and CDR2 YYNGEE. This CDR3 region has 16 residues. This TCR was recovered from a human donor with chronic lymphocytic leukemia. The chain links TRBV9 to TRBJ1-1; 10 nucleotides agree with TRBD1. The sequences come from PBMCs, collected after 24 months of ibrutinib treatment. CDR3 sequence: CASSGRTGGLNTEAFF. The CDR3 bases are TGTGCCAGCAGCGGTAGGACAGGGGGATTGAACACTGAAGCTTTCTTT. Together with reference TRBV9 and TRBJ1-1, the CDR3 gives the full variable domain: DSGVTQTPKHLITATGQRVTLRCSPRSGDLSVYWYQQSLDQGLQFLIQYYNGEERAKGNILERFSAQQFPDLHSELNLSSLELGDSALYFCASSGRTGGLNTEAFFGQGTRLTVV.